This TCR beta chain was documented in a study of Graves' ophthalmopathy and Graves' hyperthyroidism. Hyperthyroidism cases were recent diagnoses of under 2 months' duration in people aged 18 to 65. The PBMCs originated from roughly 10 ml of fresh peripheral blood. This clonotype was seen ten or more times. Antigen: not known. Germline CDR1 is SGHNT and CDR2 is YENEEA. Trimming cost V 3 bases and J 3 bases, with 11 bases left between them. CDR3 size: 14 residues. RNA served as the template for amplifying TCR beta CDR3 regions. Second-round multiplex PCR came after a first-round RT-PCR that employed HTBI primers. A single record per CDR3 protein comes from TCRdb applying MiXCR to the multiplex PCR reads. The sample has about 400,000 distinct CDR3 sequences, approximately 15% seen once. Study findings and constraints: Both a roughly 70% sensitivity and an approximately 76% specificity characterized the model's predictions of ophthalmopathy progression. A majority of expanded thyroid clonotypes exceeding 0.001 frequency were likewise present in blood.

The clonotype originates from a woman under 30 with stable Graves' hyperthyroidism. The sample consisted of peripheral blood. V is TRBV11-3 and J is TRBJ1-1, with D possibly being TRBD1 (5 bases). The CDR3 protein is CASSFRGGDTEAFF. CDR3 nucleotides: TGTGCCAGCAGCTTTCGTGGGGGAGACACTGAAGCTTTCTTT.